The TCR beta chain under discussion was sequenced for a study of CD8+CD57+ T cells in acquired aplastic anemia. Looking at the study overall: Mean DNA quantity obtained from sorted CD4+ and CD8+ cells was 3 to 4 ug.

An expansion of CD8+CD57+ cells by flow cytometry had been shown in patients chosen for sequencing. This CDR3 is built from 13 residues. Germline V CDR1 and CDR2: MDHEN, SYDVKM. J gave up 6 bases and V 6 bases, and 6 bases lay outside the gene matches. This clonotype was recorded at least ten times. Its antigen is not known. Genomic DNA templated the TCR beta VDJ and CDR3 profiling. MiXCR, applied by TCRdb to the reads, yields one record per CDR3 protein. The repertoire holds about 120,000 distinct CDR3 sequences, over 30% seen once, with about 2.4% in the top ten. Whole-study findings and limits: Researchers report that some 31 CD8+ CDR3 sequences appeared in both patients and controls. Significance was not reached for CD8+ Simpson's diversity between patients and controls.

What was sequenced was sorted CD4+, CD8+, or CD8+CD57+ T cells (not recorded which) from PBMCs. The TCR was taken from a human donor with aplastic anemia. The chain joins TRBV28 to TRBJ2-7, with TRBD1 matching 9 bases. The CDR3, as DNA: TGTGCCAGCAGCTACAGGGGGCGTATCGAGCAGTACTTC. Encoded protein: CASSYRGRIEQYF.